Below, 6 T cell receptor beta chains from the same sample are listed, as sequenced in a study of CD4 and CD8 cells across lung adenocarcinoma regions. TCRdb reanalysed the PCR reads using MiXCR and keeps one entry per CDR3 protein. The sample consists of several thousand distinct CDR3 sequences, 40% to 60% of them appearing once. Source material: CD4+ T cells from the center of a lung tumor. All receptors derive from a female donor with lung adenocarcinoma. The CD4 and CD8 labels of this study may be unreliable.

This clonotype rates as medium-sized. A read error may explain this, as a much larger clone is one base away. This chain uses TRBV6-4 with TRBJ2-1, with TRBD2 identical over 8 bases. From germline, CDR1 is MRHNA and CDR2 SNTAGT. There are 15 residues in the CDR3. Trimming cost V 10 bases and J 1 base; bases outside gene matches: 9. The CDR3 DNA follows: TGTGCCAACTCCAAACTAGCGGAATCCTACAATGAGCAGTTCTTC. Translated: CANSKLAESYNEQFF.

Concerning this clonotype itself: This CDR3 fails to terminate in the conserved phenylalanine or tryptophan, so it likely reflects a read error. No DNA is shown, since the ends of the CDR3 on it are uncertain; the CDR3 is the one TCRdb lists. The chain links TRBV24-1 to TRBJ2-3; the table's D gene call, TRBD1, was not cross checked with the DNA. Including both end residues, the CDR3 is 17 amino acids long. Germline CDR1 is KGHDR and CDR2 is SFDVKD. CDR3 region: CASSRFSALEIPPLPPG.

The chain uses TRBV7-2 and TRBJ2-3; TRBD2 matches 14 bases. CDR3 length: 18 residues. Germline CDR1 is SGHTA and CDR2 is FQGNSA. The ends lost 2 bases at V and 6 bases at J; junction bases unmatched: 10. The CDR3 DNA is TGTGCCAGCAGCTTATTTGGACTAGCGGGGGGTAATGAGGATACGCAGTATTTT. Its protein product is CASSLFGLAGGNEDTQYF.

The gene calls are TRBV6-1 and TRBJ2-7, with TRBD2 matching 12 bases. Germline V lookup: CDR1 MNHNS, CDR2 SASEGT. V shed 6 bases and J 1 base; nucleotides not matched to a gene: 4. The CDR3 has 15 residues. The CDR3 is CASRLLAGGSYEQYF. The CDR3 nucleotides are TGTGCCAGCAGACTACTAGCGGGGGGTTCCTACGAGCAGTACTTC.

A word on this clonotype: A junction boundary mismatches the germline segment, possibly from a read error. The V gene is TRBV4-1, the J gene TRBJ2-5; either TRBD1 or TRBD2 may supply D (6 bases each). CDR3 length: 19 residues. Germline V gives CDR1 MGHRA, CDR2 YSYEKL. DNA of the CDR3: TGCGCCAGCAGCCTGGGCGCGGGACTCGGGGGCCGTGACCAAGAGACGCAGTACTTC. Its translation: CASSLGAGLGGRDQETQYF.

The chain's CDR3 is CASSQELAGGPVKYF. The CDR3 DNA reads TGTGCCAGCAGCCAAGAACTAGCGGGAGGGCCGGTAAAGTACTTC. This chain connects TRBV3-1 to TRBJ2-7, with 13 bases lining up with TRBD2. This CDR3 has 15 residues. From germline, CDR1 is LGHDT and CDR2 YNNKEL (reference sequence). Trimming cost V 0 bases and J 11 bases; bases outside gene matches: 7.